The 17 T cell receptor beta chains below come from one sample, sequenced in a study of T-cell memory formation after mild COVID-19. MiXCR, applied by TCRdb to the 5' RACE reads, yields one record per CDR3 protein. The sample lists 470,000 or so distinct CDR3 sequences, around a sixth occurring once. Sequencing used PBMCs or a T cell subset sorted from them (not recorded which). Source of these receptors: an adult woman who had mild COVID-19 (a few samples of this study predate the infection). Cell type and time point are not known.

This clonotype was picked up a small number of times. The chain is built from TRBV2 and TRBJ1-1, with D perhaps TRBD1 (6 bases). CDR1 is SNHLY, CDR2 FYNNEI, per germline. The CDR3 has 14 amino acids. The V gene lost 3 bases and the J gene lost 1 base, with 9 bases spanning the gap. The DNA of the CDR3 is TGTGCCAGCAGTGACCTACAGGGGAACACTGAAGCTTTCTTT. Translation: CASSDLQGNTEAFF. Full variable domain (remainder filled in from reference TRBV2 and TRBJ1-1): EPEVTQTPSHQVTQMGQEVILRCVPISNHLYFYWYRQILGQKVEFLVSFYNNEISEKSEIFDDQFSVERPDGSNFTLKIRSTKLEDSAMYFCASSDLQGNTEAFFGQGTRLTVV.

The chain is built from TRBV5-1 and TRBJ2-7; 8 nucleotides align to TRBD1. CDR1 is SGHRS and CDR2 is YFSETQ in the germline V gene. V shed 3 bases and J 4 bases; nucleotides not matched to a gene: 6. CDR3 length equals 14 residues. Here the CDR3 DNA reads TGCGCCAGCAGCTCGACAGGGGAGATTTACGAGCAGTACTTC. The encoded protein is CASSSTGEIYEQYF.

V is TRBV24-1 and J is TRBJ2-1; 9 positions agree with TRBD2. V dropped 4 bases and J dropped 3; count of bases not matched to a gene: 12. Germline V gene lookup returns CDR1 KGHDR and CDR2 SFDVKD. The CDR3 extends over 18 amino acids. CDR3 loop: CATSDQGPGTSYYNEQFF. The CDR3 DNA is TGTGCCACCAGTGACCAAGGTCCCGGGACTAGCTACTACAATGAGCAGTTCTTC.

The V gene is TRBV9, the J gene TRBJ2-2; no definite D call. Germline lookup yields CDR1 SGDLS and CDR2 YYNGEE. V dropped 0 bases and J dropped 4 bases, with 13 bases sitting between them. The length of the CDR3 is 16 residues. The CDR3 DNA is TGTGCCAGCAGCGTAGACGTGACCTCGGTCACCGGGGAGCTGTTTTTT. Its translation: CASSVDVTSVTGELFF. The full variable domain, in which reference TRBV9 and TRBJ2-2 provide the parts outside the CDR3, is DSGVTQTPKHLITATGQRVTLRCSPRSGDLSVYWYQQSLDQGLQFLIQYYNGEERAKGNILERFSAQQFPDLHSELNLSSLELGDSALYFCASSVDVTSVTGELFFGEGSRLTVL.

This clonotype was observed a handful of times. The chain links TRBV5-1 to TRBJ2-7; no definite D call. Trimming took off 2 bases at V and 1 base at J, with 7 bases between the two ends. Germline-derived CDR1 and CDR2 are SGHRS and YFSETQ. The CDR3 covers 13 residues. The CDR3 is CASSFSYSYEQYF. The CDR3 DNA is TGCGCCAGCAGCTTTAGCTATTCCTACGAGCAGTACTTC. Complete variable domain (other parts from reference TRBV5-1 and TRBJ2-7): KAGVTQTPRYLIKTRGQQVTLSCSPISGHRSVSWYQQTPGQGLQFLFEYFSETQRNKGNFPGRFSGRQFSNSRSEMNVSTLELGDSALYLCASSFSYSYEQYFGPGTRLTVT.

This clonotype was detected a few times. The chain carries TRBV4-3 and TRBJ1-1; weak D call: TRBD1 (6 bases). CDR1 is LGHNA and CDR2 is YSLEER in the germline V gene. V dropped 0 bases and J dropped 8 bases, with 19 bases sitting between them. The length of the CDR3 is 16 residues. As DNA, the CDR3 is TGCGCCAGCAGCCAAGAAATGTCCCGGGGGCGAACAGAAGCTTTCTTT. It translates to CASSQEMSRGRTEAFF.

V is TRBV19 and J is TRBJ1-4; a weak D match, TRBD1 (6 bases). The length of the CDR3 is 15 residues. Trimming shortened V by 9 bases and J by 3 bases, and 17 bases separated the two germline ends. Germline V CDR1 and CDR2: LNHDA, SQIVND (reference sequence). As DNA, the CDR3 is TGTGCCAGCCGAGACCCGGGACACTCTAATGAAAAACTGTTTTTT. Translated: CASRDPGHSNEKLFF.

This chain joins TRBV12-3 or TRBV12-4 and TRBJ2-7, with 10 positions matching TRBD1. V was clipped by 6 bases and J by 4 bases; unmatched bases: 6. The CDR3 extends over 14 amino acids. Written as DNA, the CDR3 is TGTGCCAGCAGGTCCCGACAGGGGGCTTACGAGCAGTACTTC. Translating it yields CASRSRQGAYEQYF.

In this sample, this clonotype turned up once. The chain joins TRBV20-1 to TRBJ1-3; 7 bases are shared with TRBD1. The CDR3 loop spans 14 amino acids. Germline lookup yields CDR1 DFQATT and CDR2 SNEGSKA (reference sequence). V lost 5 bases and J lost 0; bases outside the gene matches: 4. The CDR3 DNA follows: TGCAGTGCTTCGACAGGGAGCTCTGGAAACACCATATATTTT. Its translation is CSASTGSSGNTIYF.

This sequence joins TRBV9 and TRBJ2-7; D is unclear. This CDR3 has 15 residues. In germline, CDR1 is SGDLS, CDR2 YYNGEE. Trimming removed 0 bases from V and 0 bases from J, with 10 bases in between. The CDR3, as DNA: TGTGCCAGCAGCGTAGGAATCTCCCCCTCCTACGAGCAGTACTTC. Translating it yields CASSVGISPSYEQYF.

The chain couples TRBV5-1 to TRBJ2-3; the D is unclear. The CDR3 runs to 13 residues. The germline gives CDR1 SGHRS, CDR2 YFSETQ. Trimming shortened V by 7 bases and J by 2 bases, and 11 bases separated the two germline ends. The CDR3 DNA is TGCGCCAGCTGCAAGCAGGACACAGATACGCAGTATTTT. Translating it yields CASCKQDTDTQYF.

DNA for the CDR3: TGTGCCAGCAGCTTCCGGCCGGACTTCAATCAGCCCCAGCATTTT. Protein sequence: CASSFRPDFNQPQHF. The V and J genes are TRBV7-9 and TRBJ1-5, with D unclear. Germline CDR1 SEHNR, CDR2 FQNEAQ (reference sequence). V gave up 3 bases and J gave up 3 bases, with 12 bases separating them. The CDR3 consists of 15 residues.

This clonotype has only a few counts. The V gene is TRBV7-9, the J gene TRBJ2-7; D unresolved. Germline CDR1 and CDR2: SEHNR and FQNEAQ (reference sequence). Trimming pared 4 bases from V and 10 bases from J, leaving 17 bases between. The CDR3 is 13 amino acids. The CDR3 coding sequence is TGTGCCAGCAGCTCTCGGACCCTTTTAGATCAGTACTTC. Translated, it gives CASSSRTLLDQYF.

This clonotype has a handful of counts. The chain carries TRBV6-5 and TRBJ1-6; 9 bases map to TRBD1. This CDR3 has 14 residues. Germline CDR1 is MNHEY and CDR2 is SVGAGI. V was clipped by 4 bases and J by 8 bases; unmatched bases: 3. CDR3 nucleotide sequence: TGTGCCAGCAGTTGGGACAGGGCAGATTCACCCCTCCACTTT. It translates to CASSWDRADSPLHF.

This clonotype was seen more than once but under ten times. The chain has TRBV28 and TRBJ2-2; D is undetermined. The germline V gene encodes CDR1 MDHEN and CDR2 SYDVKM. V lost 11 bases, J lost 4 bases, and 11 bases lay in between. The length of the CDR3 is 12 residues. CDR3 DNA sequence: TGTGCCTCACAGTTACCCACCGGGGAGCTGTTTTTT. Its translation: CASQLPTGELFF.

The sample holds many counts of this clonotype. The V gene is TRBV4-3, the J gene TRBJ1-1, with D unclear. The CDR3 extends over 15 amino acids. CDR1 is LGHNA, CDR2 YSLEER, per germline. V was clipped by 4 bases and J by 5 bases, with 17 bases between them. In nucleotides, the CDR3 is TGCGCCAGCAGCCCTAACTACTGGGCGGGGACTGAAGCTTTCTTT. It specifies CASSPNYWAGTEAFF.

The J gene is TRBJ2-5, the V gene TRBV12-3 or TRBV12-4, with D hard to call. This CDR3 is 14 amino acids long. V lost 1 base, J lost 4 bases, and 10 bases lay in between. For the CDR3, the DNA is TGTGCCAGCAGTTTAGGCCTGAAAATAGAGACCCAGTACTTC. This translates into CASSLGLKIETQYF.